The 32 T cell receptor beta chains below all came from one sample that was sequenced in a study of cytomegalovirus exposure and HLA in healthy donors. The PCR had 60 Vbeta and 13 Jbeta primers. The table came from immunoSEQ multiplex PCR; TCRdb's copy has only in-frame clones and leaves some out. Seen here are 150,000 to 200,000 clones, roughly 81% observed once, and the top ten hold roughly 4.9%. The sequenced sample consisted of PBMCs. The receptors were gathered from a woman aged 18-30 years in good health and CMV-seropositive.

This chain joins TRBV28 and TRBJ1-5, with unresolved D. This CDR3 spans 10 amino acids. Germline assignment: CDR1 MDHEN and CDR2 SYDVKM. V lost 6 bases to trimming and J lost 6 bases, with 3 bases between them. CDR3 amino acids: CASSGQPQHF. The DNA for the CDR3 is TGTGCCAGCAGCGGTCAGCCCCAGCATTTT.

The DNA of the CDR3 is TGTGCCATCAGCAGGACAGGGGACACAGATACGCAGTATTTT. Translation: CAISRTGDTDTQYF. The chain joins TRBV10-3 to TRBJ2-3, with 9 bases that match TRBD1. The CDR3 is 14 amino acids. Germline assignment: CDR1 ENHRY and CDR2 SYGVKD. Losses at the gene ends were 6 bases for V and 2 bases for J; bases not matched to a gene: 3.

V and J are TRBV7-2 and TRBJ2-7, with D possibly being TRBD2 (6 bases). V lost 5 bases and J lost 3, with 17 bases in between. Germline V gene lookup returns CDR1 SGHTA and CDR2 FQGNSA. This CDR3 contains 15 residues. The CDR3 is CASSKVLGGVYEQYF. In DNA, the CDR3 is TGTGCCAGCAGCAAAGTACTGGGCGGGGTCTACGAGCAGTACTTC.

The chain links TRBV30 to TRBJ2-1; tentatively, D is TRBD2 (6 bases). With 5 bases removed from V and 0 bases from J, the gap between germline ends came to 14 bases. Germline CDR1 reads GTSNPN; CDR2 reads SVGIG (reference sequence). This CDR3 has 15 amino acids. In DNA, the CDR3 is TGTGCCTGGGAGAGCGGGTCTAGCTCCTACAATGAGCAGTTCTTC. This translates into CAWESGSSSYNEQFF.

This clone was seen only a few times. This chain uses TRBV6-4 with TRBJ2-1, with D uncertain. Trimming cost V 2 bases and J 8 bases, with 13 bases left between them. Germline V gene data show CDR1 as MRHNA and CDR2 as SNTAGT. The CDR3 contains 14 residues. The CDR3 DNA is TGTGCCAGCAGTGACGGGCCTGCTCCGGATGAGCAGTTCTTC. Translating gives CASSDGPAPDEQFF.

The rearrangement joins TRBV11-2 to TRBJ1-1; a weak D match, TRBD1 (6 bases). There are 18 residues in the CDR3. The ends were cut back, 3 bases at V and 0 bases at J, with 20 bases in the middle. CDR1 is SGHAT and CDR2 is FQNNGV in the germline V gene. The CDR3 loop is CASSFMWDGGRMNTEAFF. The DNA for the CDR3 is TGTGCCAGCAGCTTTATGTGGGATGGGGGCAGAATGAACACTGAAGCTTTCTTT.

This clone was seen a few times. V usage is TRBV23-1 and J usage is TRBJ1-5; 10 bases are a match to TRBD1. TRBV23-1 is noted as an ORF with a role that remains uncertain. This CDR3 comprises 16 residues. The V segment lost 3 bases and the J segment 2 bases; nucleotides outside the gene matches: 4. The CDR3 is CASSHWDRGCNQPQHF. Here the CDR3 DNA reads TGCGCCAGCAGTCACTGGGACAGGGGTTGCAATCAGCCCCAGCATTTT.

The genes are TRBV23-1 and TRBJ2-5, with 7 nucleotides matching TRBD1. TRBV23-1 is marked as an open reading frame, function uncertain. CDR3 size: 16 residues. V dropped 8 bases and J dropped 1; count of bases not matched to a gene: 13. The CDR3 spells CASESPGTVSQETQYF. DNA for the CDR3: TGCGCCAGCGAGAGCCCCGGGACAGTCTCCCAAGAGACCCAGTACTTC.

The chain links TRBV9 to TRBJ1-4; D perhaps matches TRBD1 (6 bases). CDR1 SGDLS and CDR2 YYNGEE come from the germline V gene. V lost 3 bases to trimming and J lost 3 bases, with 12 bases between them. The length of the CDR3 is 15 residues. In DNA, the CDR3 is TGTGCCAGCAGCGAAGGGGGTCGCGCTAATGAAAAACTGTTTTTT. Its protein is CASSEGGRANEKLFF.

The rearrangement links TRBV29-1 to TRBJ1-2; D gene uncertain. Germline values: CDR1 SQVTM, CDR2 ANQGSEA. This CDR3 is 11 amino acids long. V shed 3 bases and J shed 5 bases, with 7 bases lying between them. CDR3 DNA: TGCAGCGTTGATACAGCTTATGGCTACACCTTC. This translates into CSVDTAYGYTF.

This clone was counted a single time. CDR3 in amino acids: CASSLATPGQGAYEQYF. In nucleotides, the CDR3 is TGCGCCAGCAGCTTGGCCACGCCGGGACAGGGGGCGTACGAGCAGTACTTC. The V and J genes are TRBV5-1 and TRBJ2-7; TRBD1 matches 12 bases. CDR3 length: 17 amino acids. J gave up 4 bases and V 0 bases, and 8 bases lay outside the gene matches. In germline, CDR1 is SGHRS, CDR2 YFSETQ.

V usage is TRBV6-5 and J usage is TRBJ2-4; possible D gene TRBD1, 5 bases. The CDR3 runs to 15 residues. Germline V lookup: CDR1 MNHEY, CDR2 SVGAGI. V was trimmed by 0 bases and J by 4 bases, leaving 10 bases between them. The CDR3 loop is CASSYSFDRKNIQYF. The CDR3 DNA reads TGTGCCAGCAGTTACTCGTTTGACAGAAAAAACATTCAGTACTTC.

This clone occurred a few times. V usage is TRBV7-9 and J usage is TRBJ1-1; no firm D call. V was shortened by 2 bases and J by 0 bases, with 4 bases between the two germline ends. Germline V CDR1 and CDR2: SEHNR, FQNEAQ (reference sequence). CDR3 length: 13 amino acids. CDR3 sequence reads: CASSLQMNTEAFF. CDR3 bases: TGTGCCAGCAGCTTACAGATGAACACTGAAGCTTTCTTT.

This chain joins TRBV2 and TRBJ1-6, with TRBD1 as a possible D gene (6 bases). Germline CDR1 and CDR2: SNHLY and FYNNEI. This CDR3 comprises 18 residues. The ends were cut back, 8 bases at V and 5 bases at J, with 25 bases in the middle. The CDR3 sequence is CASLCTDGQICDNSPLHF. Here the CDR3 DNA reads TGTGCCAGCCTCTGCACGGACGGACAGATCTGCGATAATTCACCCCTCCACTTT.

CDR3 in amino acids: CASSLDYRDNSPLHF. CDR3 in DNA: TGTGCCAGCAGCTTAGATTATCGAGATAATTCACCCCTCCACTTT. The chain combines TRBV11-2 with TRBJ1-6; no reliable D call. Germline V gene lookup returns CDR1 SGHAT and CDR2 FQNNGV. Trimming pared 0 bases from V and 5 bases from J, leaving 8 bases between. The CDR3 loop spans 15 amino acids.

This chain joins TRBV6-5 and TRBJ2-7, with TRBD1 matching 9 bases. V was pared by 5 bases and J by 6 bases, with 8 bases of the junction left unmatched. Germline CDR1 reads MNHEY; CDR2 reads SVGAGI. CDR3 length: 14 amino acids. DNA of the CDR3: TGTGCCAGCAGTCGAGACAGGGGGGGTAGCGAGCAGTACTTC. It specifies CASSRDRGGSEQYF.

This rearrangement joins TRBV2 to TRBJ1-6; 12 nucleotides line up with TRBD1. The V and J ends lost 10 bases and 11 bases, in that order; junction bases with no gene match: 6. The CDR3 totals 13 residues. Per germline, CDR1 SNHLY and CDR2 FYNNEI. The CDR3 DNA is TGTGCCACAAGGGACAGGGGGCAAGCACCCCTCCACTTT. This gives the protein CATRDRGQAPLHF.

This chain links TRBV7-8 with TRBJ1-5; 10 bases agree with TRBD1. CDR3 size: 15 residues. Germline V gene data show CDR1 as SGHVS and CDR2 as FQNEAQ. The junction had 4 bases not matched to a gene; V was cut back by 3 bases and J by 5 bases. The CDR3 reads CASSFSTGGYQPQHF. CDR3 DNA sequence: TGTGCCAGCAGCTTTTCGACAGGGGGCTATCAGCCCCAGCATTTT.

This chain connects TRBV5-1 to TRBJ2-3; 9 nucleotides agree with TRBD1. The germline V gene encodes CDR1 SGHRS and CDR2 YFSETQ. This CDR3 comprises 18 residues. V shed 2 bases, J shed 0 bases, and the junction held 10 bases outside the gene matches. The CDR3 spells CASSLSGTGRASTDTQYF. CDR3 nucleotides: TGCGCCAGCAGCTTATCGGGGACAGGGAGGGCTAGCACAGATACGCAGTATTTT.

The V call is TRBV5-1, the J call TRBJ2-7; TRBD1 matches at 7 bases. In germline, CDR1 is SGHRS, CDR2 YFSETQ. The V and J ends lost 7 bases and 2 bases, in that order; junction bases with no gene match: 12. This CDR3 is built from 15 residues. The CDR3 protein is CASAPSTGTPYEQYF. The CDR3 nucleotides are TGCGCCAGCGCACCCTCGACAGGGACCCCCTACGAGCAGTACTTC.

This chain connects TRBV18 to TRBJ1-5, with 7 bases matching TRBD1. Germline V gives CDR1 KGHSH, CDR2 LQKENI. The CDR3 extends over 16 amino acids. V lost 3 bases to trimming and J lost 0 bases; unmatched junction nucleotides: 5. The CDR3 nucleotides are TGTGCCAGCTCACCTGGGACAGCGTATAGCAATCAGCCCCAGCATTTT. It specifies CASSPGTAYSNQPQHF.

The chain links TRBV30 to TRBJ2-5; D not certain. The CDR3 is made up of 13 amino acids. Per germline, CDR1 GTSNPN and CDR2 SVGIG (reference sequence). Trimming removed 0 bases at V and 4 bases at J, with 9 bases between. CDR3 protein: CAWSVAFIETQYF. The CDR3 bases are TGTGCCTGGAGTGTAGCGTTTATAGAGACCCAGTACTTC.

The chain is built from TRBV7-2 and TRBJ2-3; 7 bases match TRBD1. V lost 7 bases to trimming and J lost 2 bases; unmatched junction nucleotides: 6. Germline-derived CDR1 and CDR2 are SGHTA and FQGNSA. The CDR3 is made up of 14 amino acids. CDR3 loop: CASIRDRFTDTQYF. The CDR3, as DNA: TGTGCCAGCATTCGGGACAGATTCACAGATACGCAGTATTTT.

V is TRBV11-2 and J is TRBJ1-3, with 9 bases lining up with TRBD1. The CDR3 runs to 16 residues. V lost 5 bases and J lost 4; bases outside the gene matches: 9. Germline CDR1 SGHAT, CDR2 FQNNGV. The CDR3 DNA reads TGTGCCAGCAGCGAAACAGGGGGCGCGGACGGAAACACCATATATTTT. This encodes CASSETGGADGNTIYF.

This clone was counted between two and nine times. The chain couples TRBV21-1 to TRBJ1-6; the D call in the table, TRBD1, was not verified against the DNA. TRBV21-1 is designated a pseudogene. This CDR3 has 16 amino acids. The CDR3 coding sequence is TGTGCCAGCAGCCGGGACAGGAGCTCCTATAATTCACCCCTCCACTTT. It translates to CASSRDRSSYNSPLHF.

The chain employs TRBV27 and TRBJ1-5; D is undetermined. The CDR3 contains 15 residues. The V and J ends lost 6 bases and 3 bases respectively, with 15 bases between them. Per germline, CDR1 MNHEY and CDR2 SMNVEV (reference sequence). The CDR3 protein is CASSSDGWANQPQHF. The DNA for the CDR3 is TGTGCCAGCAGCTCTGACGGATGGGCCAATCAGCCCCAGCATTTT.

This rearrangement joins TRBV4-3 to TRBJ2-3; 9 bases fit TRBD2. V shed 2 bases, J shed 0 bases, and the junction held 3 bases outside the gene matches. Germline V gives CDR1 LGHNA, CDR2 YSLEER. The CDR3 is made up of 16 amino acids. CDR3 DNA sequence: TGCGCCAGCAGCCAAAAGCGGGGGGCGAGCACAGATACGCAGTATTTT. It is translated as CASSQKRGASTDTQYF.

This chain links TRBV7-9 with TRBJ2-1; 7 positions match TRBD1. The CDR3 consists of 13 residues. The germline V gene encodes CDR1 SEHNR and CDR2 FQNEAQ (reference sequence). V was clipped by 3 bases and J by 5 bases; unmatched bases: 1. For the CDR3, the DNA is TGTGCCAGCAGCTTTACAGGGGACAATGAGCAGTTCTTC. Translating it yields CASSFTGDNEQFF.

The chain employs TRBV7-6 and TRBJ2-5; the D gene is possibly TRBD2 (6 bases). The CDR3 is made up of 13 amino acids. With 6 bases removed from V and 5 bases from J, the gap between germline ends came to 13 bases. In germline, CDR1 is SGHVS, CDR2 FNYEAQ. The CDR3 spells CASRGTARETQYF. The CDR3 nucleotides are TGTGCCAGCAGGGGGACTGCCAGGGAGACCCAGTACTTC.

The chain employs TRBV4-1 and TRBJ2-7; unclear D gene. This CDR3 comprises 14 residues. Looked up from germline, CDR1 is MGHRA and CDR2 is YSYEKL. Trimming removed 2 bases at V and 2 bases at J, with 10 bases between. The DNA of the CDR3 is TGCGCCAGCAGCCAACCCGACGGAGCCTACGAGCAGTACTTC. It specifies CASSQPDGAYEQYF.

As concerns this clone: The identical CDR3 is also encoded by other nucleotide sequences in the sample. The chain's CDR3 is CASSPPGSGYGYTF. CDR3 sequence (DNA): TGTGCCAGCAGCCCCCCGGGGTCCGGATATGGCTACACCTTC. This chain links TRBV7-9 with TRBJ1-2; D is ambiguous. The CDR3 is 14 amino acids. Germline V gene data show CDR1 as SEHNR and CDR2 as FQNEAQ (reference sequence). V lost 5 bases to trimming and J lost 5 bases, with 15 bases between them.

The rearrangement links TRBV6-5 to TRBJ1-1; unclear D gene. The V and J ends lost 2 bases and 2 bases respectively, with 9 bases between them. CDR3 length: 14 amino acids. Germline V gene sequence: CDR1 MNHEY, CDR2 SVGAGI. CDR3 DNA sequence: TGTGCCAGCAGTTACAGTCCCAGAAACACTGAAGCTTTCTTT. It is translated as CASSYSPRNTEAFF.